A selection of T cell receptor beta chains follows, all from one sample in a study of cytomegalovirus exposure and HLA in healthy donors. Assay used: immunoSEQ multiplex PCR; TCRdb lists only in-frame clones, some missing. The sample yields about 43,000 clones, 50% to 75% seen once. The specimen sequenced was PBMCs. These receptors all stem from a human donor in good health. CDR3s include the opening cysteine and the closing phenylalanine or tryptophan. The D gene is left open where the match is weak. Size values are once, few and many counts, or a class for expanded clones, and some rows have none.

d_call,j_call,v_call,clone_size,cdr3_aa,cdr3_nt
NA,TRBJ2-2,TRBV30,NA,CAWIGDTGELFF,TGTGCCTGGATAGGGGACACCGGGGAGCTGTTTTTT
TRBD1,TRBJ1-2,TRBV7-2,NA,CASSLGQGANYGYTF,TGTGCCAGCAGCTTGGGACAGGGGGCTAACTATGGCTACACCTTC
NA,TRBJ1-4,TRBV7-6,NA,CASSLAQIRAATNEKLFF,TGTGCCAGCAGCTTAGCGCAAATAAGAGCCGCAACTAATGAAAAACTGTTTTTT
TRBD1,TRBJ2-3,TRBV9,NA,CASSYGQGTDTQYF,TGTGCCAGCAGCTACGGACAGGGCACAGATACGCAGTATTTT
TRBD2,TRBJ2-5,TRBV19,NA,CASSSSRGETQYF,TGTGCCAGTAGTAGTTCGCGGGGGGAGACCCAGTACTTC
NA,TRBJ1-6,TRBV6-6,NA,CASSYHELGTPLHF,TGTGCCAGCAGTTACCATGAATTGGGCACCCCCCTCCACTTT
NA,TRBJ1-2,TRBV7-8,NA,CASSFLLIGANYGYTF,TGTGCCAGCAGCTTCCTTCTTATAGGAGCTAACTATGGCTACACCTTC
NA,TRBJ1-1,TRBV20-1,NA,CSASGRTEAFF,TGCAGTGCTAGTGGCCGTACTGAAGCTTTCTTT
TRBD1,TRBJ2-7,TRBV7-2,few,CASSWTGGTQYF,TGTGCCAGCAGCTGGACAGGGGGCACGCAGTACTTC
NA,TRBJ1-2,TRBV5-6,NA,CASTLIHGGYTF,TGTGCCAGCACCCTAATCCACGGGGGCTACACCTTC
NA,TRBJ2-6,TRBV5-1,NA,CASSLGSSGANVLTF,TGCGCCAGCAGCTTGGGGAGCTCTGGGGCCAACGTCCTGACTTTC
NA,TRBJ1-2,TRBV10-3,NA,CAISEPRRSRAGYTF,TGTGCCATCAGTGAGCCCCGCAGATCCAGGGCGGGCTACACCTTC
TRBD1,TRBJ1-4,TRBV5-8,few,CASSHGTAYEKLFF,TGTGCCAGCAGCCACGGGACAGCCTATGAAAAACTGTTTTTT
TRBD2,TRBJ2-1,TRBV2,NA,CASKLAGGNEQFF,TGTGCCAGCAAGCTAGCGGGGGGTAATGAGCAGTTCTTC
NA,TRBJ1-4,TRBV4-2,once,CASRRQNEKLFF,TGTGCCAGCAGACGACAGAATGAAAAACTGTTTTTT
NA,TRBJ1-2,TRBV11-2,NA,CASSTGPGLGYTF,TGTGCCAGCAGCACCGGCCCAGGGTTGGGCTACACCTTC
TRBD2,TRBJ2-5,TRBV6-5,NA,CASSPSGGRGKTQYF,TGTGCCAGCAGCCCTAGCGGGGGCCGCGGGAAGACCCAGTACTTC
TRBD1,TRBJ2-5,TRBV30,NA,CAWSGTGVETQYF,TGTGCCTGGAGTGGGACAGGGGTAGAGACCCAGTACTTC
NA,TRBJ2-7,TRBV29-1,NA,CSARDTSSYEQYF,TGCAGCGCCAGGGACACCTCTTCCTACGAGCAGTACTTC
NA,TRBJ1-2,TRBV18,few,CASSPAGTNYGYTF,TGTGCCAGCTCACCCGCAGGGACTAACTATGGCTACACCTTC
NA,TRBJ1-6,TRBV28,few,CASSPPVGGVNSPLHF,TGTGCCAGCAGTCCCCCGGTTGGAGGAGTAAATTCACCCCTCCACTTT
NA,TRBJ1-4,TRBV27,few,CASSPKGGEKLFF,TGTGCCAGCAGCCCCAAAGGGGGTGAAAAACTGTTTTTT
NA,TRBJ1-2,TRBV30,NA,CAGHPTSRGYTF,TGTGCCGGACACCCAACCTCTCGGGGCTACACCTTC
NA,TRBJ2-2,TRBV7-6,NA,CASSLATGELFF,TGTGCCAGCAGCTTGGCCACCGGGGAGCTGTTTTTT
NA,TRBJ2-6,TRBV6-1,NA,CASTSGANVLTF,TGTGCCAGCACGAGTGGGGCCAACGTCCTGACTTTC
TRBD1,TRBJ1-1,TRBV6-5,NA,CASSYQGGNTEAFF,TGTGCCAGCAGTTACCAGGGGGGGAACACTGAAGCTTTCTTT
TRBD1,TRBJ1-4,TRBV7-9,NA,CASSLTTGVGEKLFF,TGTGCCAGCAGCCTCACCACAGGGGTAGGGGAAAAACTGTTTTTT
NA,TRBJ1-4,TRBV7-2,NA,CASSRQGSLSEKLFF,TGTGCCAGCAGCAGGCAGGGTTCGTTAAGTGAAAAACTGTTTTTT
NA,TRBJ1-1,TRBV2,NA,CASDEFGDSMNTEAFF,TGTGCCAGCGATGAGTTTGGTGACAGCATGAACACTGAAGCTTTCTTT
NA,TRBJ1-1,TRBV6-1,NA,CASSEASGGYTEAFF,TGTGCCAGCAGTGAAGCTTCCGGCGGATACACTGAAGCTTTCTTT